The text below deals with one TCR beta chain. Its binding antigen is unknown. Base quality data are lacking; no much larger clone is found one base away. The sample belongs to a study of T cell responses to AZD1222 COVID-19 vaccine (dated by TCRdb to 2020 to 2022). With respect to the entire study: Because spike-specific TCR depth and breadth did not differ between the two schedules, AZD1222 recipients who got a second dose at roughly 4 weeks were pooled with those who got a second dose at roughly 12 weeks. A total of 230 to 250 trial participants underwent TCR sequencing, of whom 200 to 220 received two doses of AZD1222 and about 25 received two doses of the MenACWY control vaccine. Enrollment into the trials was organized by age into subgroups of 18-55, 56-69 and 70-plus years, and those subgroups contained roughly 160, 29 and 62 TCR-sequenced participants, respectively.

The time point label corresponds to: baseline before first vaccination. Vaccinee samples were obtained from the UK trials COV001 and COV002, which included a single-blind randomized controlled phase 2/3 trial of AZD1222 (ChAdOx1 nCoV-19) in healthy adults. For TCRbeta chain sequencing, PBMC samples were collected from trial participants at day 0 and at day 28 after the second dose. V is pruned by 2 bases and J by 2 bases, leaving 6 bases of the junction without a gene match. Taken from the germline V gene (reference sequence), the CDR1 and CDR2 loops are MNHEY and SMNVEV. The CDR3 covers 16 residues, taking in both the cysteine and the phenylalanine. The sequence is cut down to CDR3 DNA, 48 bases in frame from base 1. General conclusions and limits of the study: A significant rise in spike-specific TCR breadth and depth was observed after two AZD1222 doses relative to day 0 and relative to MenACWY recipients. Because no day 14 peak-response samples were available, repertoires were characterized only after the peak T cell response. CD4 TCRs associated with the vaccine covered the entire spike protein, and the dominant responses were in regions 160-218 and 743-854. Participants were mostly white British and included more females than males, and it was suggested by the authors that clonal diversity may have been underestimated. Only five to seven AZD1222 recipients were SARS-CoV-2 seropositive at baseline, limiting conclusions about previously exposed vaccinees. Nearly half of unique spike-specific TCRs reportedly recognized epitopes outside regions mutated in the B.1.351 and B.1.1.7 variants. The 56-69-year group was small, and its depth increase did not reach significance, likely because of low power.

The CDR3 regions of human TCRbeta chains were analyzed by immunosequencing. On the study's bioinformatics: Repertoire TCRs were checked for matches against a reference library of SARS-CoV-2-specific TCRs that had been generated using the MIRA antigen-specificity platform. Breadth was defined as the fraction of unique TCRs that were SARS-CoV-2-associated. Depth was defined as the fraction of total T cells that were SARS-CoV-2-associated. Each spike-specific TCR was assigned to its reactive spike region and to a CD4 or CD8 class using the MIRA data. Log10-transformed breadth and depth values were compared by one-way ANOVA with Sidak's multiple comparisons tests. TCRdb limited this immuneACCESS table to in-frame rearrangements with V and J called. A share of clones is missing; checked studies link under half to unresolved V genes, and the rest is unexplained. The D gene and trimming were derived from the DNA, and the V and J assignments and clone size from that table. The sample has about 130,000 clones on record, approximately 85% of them singletons. The top ten constitute 1.6% of the sample.

This sequence uses TRBV27 and TRBJ2-5; a stretch of 9 junction bases matches TRBD1. The TCR sequence derives from an adult in good health. The material sequenced was peripheral blood, taken on day 0 of AZD1222 vaccination. The nucleotide sequence reads TGTGCCAGCAGTTTAAAAGGGACAGGGAGGCAAGAGACCCAGTACTTC. This sequence encodes CASSLKGTGRQETQYF.